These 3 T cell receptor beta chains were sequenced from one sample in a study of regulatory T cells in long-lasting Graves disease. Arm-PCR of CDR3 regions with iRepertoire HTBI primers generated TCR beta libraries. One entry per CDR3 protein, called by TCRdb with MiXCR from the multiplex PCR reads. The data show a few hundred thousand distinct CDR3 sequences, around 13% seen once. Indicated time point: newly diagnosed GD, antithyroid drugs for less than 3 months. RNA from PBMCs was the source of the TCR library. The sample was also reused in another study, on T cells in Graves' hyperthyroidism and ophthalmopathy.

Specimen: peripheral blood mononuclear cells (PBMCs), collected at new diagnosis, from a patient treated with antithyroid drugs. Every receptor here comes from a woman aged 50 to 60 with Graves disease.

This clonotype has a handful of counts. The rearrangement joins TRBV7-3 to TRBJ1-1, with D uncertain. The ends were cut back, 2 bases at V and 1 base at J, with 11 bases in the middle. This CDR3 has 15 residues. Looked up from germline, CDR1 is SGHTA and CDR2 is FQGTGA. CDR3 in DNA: TGTGCCAGCAGCTTATCCGGCCCCGGGAACACTGAAGCTTTCTTT. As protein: CASSLSGPGNTEAFF.

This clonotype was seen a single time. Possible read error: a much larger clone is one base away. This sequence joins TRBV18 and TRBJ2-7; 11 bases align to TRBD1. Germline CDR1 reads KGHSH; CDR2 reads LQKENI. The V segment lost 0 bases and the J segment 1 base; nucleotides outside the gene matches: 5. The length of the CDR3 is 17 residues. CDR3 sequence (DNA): TGTGCCAGCTCACCACCGTTAGGGACAGGGGGATCCTACGAGCAGTACTTC. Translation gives CASSPPLGTGGSYEQYF.

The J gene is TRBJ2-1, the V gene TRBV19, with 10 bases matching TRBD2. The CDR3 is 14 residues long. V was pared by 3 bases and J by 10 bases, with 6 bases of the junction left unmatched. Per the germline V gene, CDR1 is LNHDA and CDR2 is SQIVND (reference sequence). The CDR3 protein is CASSMTSGPGEQFF. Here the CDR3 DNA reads TGTGCCAGTAGTATGACTAGCGGGCCGGGGGAGCAGTTCTTC.